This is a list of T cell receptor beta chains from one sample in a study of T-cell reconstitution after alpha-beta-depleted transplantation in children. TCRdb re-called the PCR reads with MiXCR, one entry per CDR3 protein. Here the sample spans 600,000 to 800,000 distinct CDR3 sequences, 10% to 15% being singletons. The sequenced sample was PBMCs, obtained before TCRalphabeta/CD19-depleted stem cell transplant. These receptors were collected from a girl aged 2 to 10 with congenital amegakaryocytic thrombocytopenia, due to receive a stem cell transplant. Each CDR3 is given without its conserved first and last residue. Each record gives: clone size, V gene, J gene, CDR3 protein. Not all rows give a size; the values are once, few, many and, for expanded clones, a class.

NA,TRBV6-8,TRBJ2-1,ASSYPKREGGGSYNEQF
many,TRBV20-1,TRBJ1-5,SARSTGGAEPQH
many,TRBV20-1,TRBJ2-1,SASWANGVLGEQF
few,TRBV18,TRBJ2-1,ASGWVSEEQF
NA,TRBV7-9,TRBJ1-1,ASIQEGGTEAF
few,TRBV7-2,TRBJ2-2,ASSHWSGDTGELF
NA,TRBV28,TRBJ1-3,AVVRGTGNTIY
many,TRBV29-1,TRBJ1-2,SVEDWQAVGNYGYT
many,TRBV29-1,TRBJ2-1,SVAGGAYNEQF
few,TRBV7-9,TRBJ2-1,ASSLGALGNFNEQF
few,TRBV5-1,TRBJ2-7,ASSLGYRETTYEQY
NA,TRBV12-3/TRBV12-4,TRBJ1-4,ASSFLGREKLF
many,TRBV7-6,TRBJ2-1,ASGGQVEQF
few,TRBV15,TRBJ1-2,ATSREVGPSNYGYT
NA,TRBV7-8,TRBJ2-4,ASSLVWGLAKNIQY
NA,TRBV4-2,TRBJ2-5,ASSQIFSGNQETQY
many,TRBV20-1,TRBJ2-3,SANTGGDLDTQY
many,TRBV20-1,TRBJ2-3,SAPPQREGLDTQY
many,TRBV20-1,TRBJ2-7,SATIAGGSYEQY
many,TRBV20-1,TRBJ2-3,SASGGADTQY
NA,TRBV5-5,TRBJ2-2,ASSPRQGTSTGELF
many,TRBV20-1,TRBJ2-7,SASDPGTQTYEQY
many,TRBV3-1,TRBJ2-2,ASSQKSGTGELF
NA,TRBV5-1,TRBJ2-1,ASSLGLAGAYEQF
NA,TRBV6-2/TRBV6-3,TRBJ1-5,ASSQNKRTGGGQPQH
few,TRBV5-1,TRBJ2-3,ASSPGLAGPADTQY
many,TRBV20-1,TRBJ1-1,SAKGGGRGRLNTEAF
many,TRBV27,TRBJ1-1,ASSTLGGGEAF
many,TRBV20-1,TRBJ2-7,SASEVQGASLITSYEQY
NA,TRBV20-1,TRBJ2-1,SAGLAGINEQF
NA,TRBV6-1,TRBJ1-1,ASTLTGGFTEAF
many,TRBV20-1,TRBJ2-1,SEGTSASSSYNEQF
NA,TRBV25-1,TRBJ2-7,ASSDGFAVSYEQY
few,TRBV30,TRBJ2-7,AWSVGSRQEQY
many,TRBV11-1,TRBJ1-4,ASSSSRMDKADNEKLF